This T cell receptor beta chain was profiled in a study of OX40 agonist ivuxolimab in advanced cancers. About the full investigation: Ivuxolimab, which targeted the costimulatory receptor OX40 (CD134), was an agonistic, fully human IgG2 monoclonal antibody. Intravenous ivuxolimab was administered to patients every 2 weeks at six dose levels: 0.01, 0.1, 0.3, 1.5, 3 and 10 mg/kg. Among the 52 dose-escalation patients, roughly 20 had hepatocellular carcinoma, around 15 melanoma, 9 renal cell carcinoma and 9 head and neck cancer. The dose-escalation cohort was 82.7% male with a mean age of approximately 60 years, ranging from roughly 23 to 90. Patients were allowed to have had prior anti-PD-1, anti-PD-L1 or anti-CTLA-4 therapy, and around two fifths of the dose-escalation patients had been treated with checkpoint inhibitors. Partial responses occurred in three dose-escalation patients, of whom one had hepatocellular carcinoma and two had cutaneous melanoma. Peripheral TCRbeta sequencing was intended to test whether TCR sequence diversity was altered and clonal T-cell expansion was caused by ivuxolimab. The paper covers the monotherapy dose-escalation part of the phase I ivuxolimab trial, which included N ≈ 50 patients. What the research found in general, with its limitations: After ivuxolimab, expanded clones were on average more numerous among CD8+ T cells than among CD4+ T cells. Antigen specificity was not determined for the clonally expanded peripheral T cells. Low levels of normalized T-cell clonal expansion were also shown by some nonresponding patients. Partial responders in the 0.1-3.0 mg/kg groups had among the lowest normalized peripheral clonal expansion, especially among CD8+ T cells. At doses of 0.1 to 3.0 mg/kg, clonal expansion of both CD4+ and CD8+ blood T cells was observed from baseline to week 6.

To sequence the TCRbeta CDR3 region, genomic DNA was isolated from the sorted cells. The immunoSEQ Assay was used to sequence the TCRbeta CDR3 regions. Sourced from immuneACCESS, this table was stored by TCRdb with only in-frame sequences that have V and J called. A share of the clones is absent; for the studies checked, an unresolved V gene accounts for under half, and the remainder has no known explanation. The sample records over 95,000 clones, about 90% of which are singletons. Jointly, the top ten make up around 0.85% of the sample. Patients with a history of autoimmune disease or receiving systemic immunosuppression were excluded from the trial. Peripheral blood for TCR sequencing was collected from all dose cohorts at baseline, on cycle 4 day 1, and on cycle 7 day 1. Samples were obtained from an open-label, multicenter, first-in-human phase I dose-escalation trial of ivuxolimab. Adults with locally advanced or metastatic head and neck squamous cell, hepatocellular, melanoma or renal cell carcinoma were enrolled in the trial. Before TCR sequencing, CD4+ T cells and CD8+ T cells from peripheral blood were sorted into separate populations.

Between the V and J ends, shortened by 4 bases and 3 bases respectively, the junction contains 13 bases. The CDR1 and CDR2 encoded by the germline V gene are SGHRS and YFSETQ. The CDR3 measures 15 amino acids from cysteine to phenylalanine. Just CDR3 DNA is preserved here, 45 bases in frame from base 1. Note on this clone: Its antigen specificity is not known. Per-nucleotide qualities are absent, and no much larger clonotype sits a single base away.

The chain is encoded by TRBV5-1 joined to TRBJ1-4; the best D guess is TRBD1, with 6 bases matching. The origin of this receptor is an adult with an advanced solid tumor such as melanoma, head and neck, liver or kidney cancer. The sequences come from CD4+ or CD8+ T cells sorted from blood, collected in a trial of the OX40 agonist ivuxolimab. The DNA is TGCGCCAGCAGCCTGCAGGGGACACCTAATGAAAAACTGTTTTTT. Its coded protein is CASSLQGTPNEKLFF.